The table lists the clone carrying this T cell receptor (beta chain) with a few counts. This sample was included in a study of identical twins. V was clipped by 4 bases and J by 4 bases; unmatched bases: 7. CDR1 and CDR2 (germline): LNHNV, YYDKDF (reference sequence). The CDR3 extends over 16 amino acids. TCRdb re-called the 5' RACE reads with MiXCR, one entry per CDR3 protein. The table has about 660,000 distinct CDR3 sequences, around 8.3% seen once. The same sample was also studied in work on yellow fever vaccine responses in identical twins.

The chain couples TRBV15 to TRBJ2-2, with 9 bases aligning to TRBD1. The TCR was taken from a young woman in good health. Material for sequencing was PBMCs. The DNA of the CDR3 is TGTGCCACCAGCACCCTGGGACAGGGAGTCACCGGGGAGCTGTTTTTT. The encoded protein is CATSTLGQGVTGELFF.